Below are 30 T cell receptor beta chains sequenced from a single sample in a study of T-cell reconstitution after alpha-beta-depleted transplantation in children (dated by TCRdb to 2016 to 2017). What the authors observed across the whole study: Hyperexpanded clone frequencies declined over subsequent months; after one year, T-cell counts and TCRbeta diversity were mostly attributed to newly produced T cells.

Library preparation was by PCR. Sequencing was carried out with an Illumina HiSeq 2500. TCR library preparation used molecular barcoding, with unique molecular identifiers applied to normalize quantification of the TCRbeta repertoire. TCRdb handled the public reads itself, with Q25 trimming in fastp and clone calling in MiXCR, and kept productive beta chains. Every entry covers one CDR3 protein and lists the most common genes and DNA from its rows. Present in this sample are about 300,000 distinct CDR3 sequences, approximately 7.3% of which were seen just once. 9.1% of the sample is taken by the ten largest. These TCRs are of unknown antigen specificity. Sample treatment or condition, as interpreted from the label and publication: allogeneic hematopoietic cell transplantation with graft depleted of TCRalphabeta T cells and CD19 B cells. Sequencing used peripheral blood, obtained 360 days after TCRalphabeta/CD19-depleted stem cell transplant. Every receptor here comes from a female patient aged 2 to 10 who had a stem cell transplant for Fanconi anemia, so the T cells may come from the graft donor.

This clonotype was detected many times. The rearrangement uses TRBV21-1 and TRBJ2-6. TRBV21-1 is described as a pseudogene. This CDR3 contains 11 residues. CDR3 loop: CASSKVSGRTF. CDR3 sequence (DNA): TGTGCCAGCAGCAAAGTATCGGGTAGGACTTTC.

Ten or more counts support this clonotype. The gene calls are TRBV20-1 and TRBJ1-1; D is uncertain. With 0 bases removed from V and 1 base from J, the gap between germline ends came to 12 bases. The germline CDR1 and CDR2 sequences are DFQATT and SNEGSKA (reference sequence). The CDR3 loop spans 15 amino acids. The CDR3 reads CSARDPGRQNTEAFF. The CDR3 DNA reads TGCAGTGCTAGAGATCCCGGACGGCAGAACACTGAAGCTTTCTTT.

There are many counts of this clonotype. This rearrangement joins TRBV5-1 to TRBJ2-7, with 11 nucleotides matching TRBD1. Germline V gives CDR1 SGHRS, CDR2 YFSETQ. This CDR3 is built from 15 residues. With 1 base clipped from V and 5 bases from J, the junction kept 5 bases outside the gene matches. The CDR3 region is CASSLPRTGGDEQYF. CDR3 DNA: TGCGCCAGCAGCTTGCCTAGGACAGGGGGCGACGAGCAGTACTTC.

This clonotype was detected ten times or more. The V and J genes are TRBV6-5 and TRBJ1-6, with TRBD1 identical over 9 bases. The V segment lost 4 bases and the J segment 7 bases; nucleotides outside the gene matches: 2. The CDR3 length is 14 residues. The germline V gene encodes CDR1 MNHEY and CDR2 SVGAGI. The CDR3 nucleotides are TGTGCCAGCAGTTGGGACAGGGTCAATTCACCCCTCCACTTT. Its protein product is CASSWDRVNSPLHF.

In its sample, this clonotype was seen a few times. DNA for the CDR3: TGCAGTGCTCGACAGGTGTACACTGAAGCTTTCTTT. Protein product: CSARQVYTEAFF. The chain employs TRBV20-1 and TRBJ1-1, with D possibly matching TRBD1 (6 bases). The CDR3 totals 12 residues. Trimming left V 5 bases short and J 3 bases short, with 10 bases between. The germline V gene has CDR1 DFQATT and CDR2 SNEGSKA (reference sequence).

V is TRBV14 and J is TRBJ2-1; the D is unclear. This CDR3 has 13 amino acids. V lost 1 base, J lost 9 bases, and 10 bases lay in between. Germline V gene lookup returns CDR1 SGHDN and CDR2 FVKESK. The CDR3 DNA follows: TGTGCCAGCAGCCAAGGAAGGGTCACTGAGCAGTTCTTC. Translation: CASSQGRVTEQFF.

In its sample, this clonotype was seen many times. DNA of the CDR3: TGTGCCAGCAGCGTAAGTCGACAGGGGGAGACCCAGTACTTC. Protein: CASSVSRQGETQYF. The chain has TRBV9 and TRBJ2-5; 8 bases are shared with TRBD1. The V gene end was trimmed by 1 base and the J gene end by 5 bases; junction bases not matched to a gene: 4. Per germline, CDR1 SGDLS and CDR2 YYNGEE. CDR3 length equals 14 residues.

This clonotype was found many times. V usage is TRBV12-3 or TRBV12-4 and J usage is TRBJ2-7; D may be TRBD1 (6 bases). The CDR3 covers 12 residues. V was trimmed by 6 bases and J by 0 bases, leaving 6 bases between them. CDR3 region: CASSRGSYEQYF. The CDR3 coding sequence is TGTGCCAGCAGCAGGGGCTCCTACGAGCAGTACTTC.

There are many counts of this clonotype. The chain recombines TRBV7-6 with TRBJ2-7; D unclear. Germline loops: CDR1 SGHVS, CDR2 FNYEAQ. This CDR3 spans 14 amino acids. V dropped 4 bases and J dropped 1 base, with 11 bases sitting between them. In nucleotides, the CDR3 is TGTGCCAGCAGCTCGGGTCCGTATTCCTACGAGCAGTACTTC. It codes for CASSSGPYSYEQYF.

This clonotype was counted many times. The CDR3 DNA follows: TGCGCCAGCAGCGCCGGGACGCAACCTGATACGCAGTATTTT. It yields the protein CASSAGTQPDTQYF. This chain links TRBV5-1 with TRBJ2-3; D possibly uses TRBD1 or TRBD2 (5 bases each). Germline V CDR1 and CDR2: SGHRS, YFSETQ. Trimming shortened V by 4 bases and J by 6 bases, and 15 bases separated the two germline ends. This CDR3 contains 14 residues.

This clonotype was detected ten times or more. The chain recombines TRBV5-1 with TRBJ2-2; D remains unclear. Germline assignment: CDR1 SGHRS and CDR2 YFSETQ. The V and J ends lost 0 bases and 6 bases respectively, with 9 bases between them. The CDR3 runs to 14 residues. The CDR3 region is CASSLDGKAGELFF. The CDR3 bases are TGCGCCAGCAGCTTGGACGGCAAGGCCGGGGAGCTGTTTTTT.

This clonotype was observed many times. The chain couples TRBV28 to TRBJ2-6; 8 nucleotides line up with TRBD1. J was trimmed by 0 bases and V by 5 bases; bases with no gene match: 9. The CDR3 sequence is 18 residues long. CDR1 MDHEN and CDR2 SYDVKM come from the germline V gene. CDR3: CASSPFGQGSSGANVLTF. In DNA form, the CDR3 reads TGTGCCAGCAGTCCTTTTGGACAGGGTAGCTCTGGGGCCAACGTCCTGACTTTC.

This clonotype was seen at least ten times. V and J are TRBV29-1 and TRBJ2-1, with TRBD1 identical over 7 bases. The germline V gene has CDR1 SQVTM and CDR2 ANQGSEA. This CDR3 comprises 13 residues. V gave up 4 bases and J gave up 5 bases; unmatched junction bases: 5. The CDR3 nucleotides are TGCAGCGTTGTGGGACAGCTTAACAATGAGCAGTTCTTC. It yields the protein CSVVGQLNNEQFF.

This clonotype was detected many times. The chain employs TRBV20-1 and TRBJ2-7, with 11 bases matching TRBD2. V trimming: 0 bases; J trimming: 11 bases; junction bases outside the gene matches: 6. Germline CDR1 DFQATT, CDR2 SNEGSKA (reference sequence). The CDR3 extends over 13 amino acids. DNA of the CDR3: TGCAGTGCTAGAGACCCGGGACTAGCGGTAAAGTACGTC. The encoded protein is CSARDPGLAVKYV.

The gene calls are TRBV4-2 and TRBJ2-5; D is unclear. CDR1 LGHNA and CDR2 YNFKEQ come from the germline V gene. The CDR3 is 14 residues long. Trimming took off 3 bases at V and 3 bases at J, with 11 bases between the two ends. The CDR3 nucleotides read TGTGCCAGCAGCCACGATGGGCAGGAAGAGACCCAGTACTTC. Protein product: CASSHDGQEETQYF.

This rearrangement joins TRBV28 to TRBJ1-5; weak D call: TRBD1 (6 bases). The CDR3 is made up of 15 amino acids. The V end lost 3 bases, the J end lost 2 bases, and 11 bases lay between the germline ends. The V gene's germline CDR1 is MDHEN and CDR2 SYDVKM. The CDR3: CASSFGGLGNQPQHF. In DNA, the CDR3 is TGTGCCAGCAGTTTTGGGGGGCTGGGCAATCAGCCCCAGCATTTT. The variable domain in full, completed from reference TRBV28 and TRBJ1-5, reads DVKVTQSSRYLVKRTGEKVFLECVQDMDHENMFWYRQDPGLGLRLIYFSYDVKMKEKGDIPEGYSVSREKKERFSLILESASTNQTSMYLCASSFGGLGNQPQHFGDGTRLSIL.

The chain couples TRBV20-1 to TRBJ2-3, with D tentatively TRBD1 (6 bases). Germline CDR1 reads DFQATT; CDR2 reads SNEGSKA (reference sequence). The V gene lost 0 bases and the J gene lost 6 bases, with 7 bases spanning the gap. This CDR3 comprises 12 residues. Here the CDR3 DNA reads TGCAGTGCTAGAGATAGGGGGGATACGCAGTATTTT. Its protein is CSARDRGDTQYF.

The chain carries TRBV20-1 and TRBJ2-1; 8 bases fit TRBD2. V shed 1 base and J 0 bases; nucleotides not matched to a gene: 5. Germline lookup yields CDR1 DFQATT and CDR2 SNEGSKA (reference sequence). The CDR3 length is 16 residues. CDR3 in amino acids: CSARVAGGSSYNEQFF. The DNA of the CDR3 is TGCAGTGCTAGAGTTGCGGGGGGATCCTCCTACAATGAGCAGTTCTTC.

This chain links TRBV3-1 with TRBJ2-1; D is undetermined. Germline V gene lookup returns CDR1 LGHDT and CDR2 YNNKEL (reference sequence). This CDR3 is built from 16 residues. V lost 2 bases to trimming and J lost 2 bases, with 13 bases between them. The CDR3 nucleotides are TGTGCCAGCAGCCAAATTGAGGAGAGACCCTACAATGAGCAGTTCTTC. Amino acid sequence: CASSQIEERPYNEQFF.

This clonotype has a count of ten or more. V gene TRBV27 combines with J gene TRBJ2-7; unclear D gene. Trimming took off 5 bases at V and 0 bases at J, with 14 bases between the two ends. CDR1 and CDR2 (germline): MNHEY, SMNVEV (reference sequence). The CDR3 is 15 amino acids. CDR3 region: CASSPRRMSSYEQYF. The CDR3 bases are TGTGCCAGCAGTCCCCGACGAATGAGCTCCTACGAGCAGTACTTC.

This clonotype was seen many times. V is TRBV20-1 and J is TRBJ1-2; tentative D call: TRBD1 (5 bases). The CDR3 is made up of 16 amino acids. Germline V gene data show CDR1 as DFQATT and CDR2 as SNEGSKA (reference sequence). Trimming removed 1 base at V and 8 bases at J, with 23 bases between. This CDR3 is CSARVTPGSQGRGYTF. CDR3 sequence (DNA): TGCAGTGCTAGAGTCACCCCCGGATCCCAGGGCAGGGGCTACACCTTC.

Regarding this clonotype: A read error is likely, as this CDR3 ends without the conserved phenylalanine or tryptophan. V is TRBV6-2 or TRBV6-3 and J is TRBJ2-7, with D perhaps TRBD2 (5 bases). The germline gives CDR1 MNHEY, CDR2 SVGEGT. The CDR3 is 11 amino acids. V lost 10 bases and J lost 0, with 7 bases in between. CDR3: CATGISYEQYC. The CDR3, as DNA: TGTGCCACGGGGATCTCCTACGAGCAGTACTGC.

The CDR3 here is CSVEDNGSSMNTEAFF. CDR3 coding DNA: TGCAGCGTTGAAGATAATGGTAGCAGCATGAACACTGAAGCTTTCTTT. The rearrangement links TRBV29-1 to TRBJ1-1, with no clear D. V shed 0 bases and J shed 0 bases, with 14 bases lying between them. Germline V gene lookup returns CDR1 SQVTM and CDR2 ANQGSEA. The CDR3 contains 16 residues.

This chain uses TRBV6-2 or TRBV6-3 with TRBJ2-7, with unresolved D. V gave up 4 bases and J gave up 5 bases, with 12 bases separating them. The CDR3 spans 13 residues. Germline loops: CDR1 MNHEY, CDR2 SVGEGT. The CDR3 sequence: CASSSGARNEQYV. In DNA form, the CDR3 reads TGTGCCAGCAGTTCAGGCGCTCGGAACGAGCAGTACGTC.

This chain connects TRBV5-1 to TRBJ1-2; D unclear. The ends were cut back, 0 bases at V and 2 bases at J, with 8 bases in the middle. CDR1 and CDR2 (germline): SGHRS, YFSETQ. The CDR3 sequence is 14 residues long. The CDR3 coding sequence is TGCGCCAGCAGCTTGGTGTCCGTAAACTATGGCTACACCTTC. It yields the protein CASSLVSVNYGYTF.

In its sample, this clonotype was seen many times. As DNA, the CDR3 is TGTGCCAGCAGTTACTCCGACAGCAAAAACATTCAGTACTTC. This translates into CASSYSDSKNIQYF. The chain couples TRBV6-2 or TRBV6-3 to TRBJ2-4; tentative D call: TRBD1 (5 bases). The CDR3 is 14 amino acids. The V gene lost 0 bases and the J gene lost 3 bases, with 6 bases spanning the gap. Germline CDR1 reads MNHEY; CDR2 reads SVGEGT.

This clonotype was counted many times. CDR3 nucleotides: TGCAGTGCAATGGGACGGTTGAACACCGGGGAGCTGTTTTTT. Its protein is CSAMGRLNTGELFF. The chain couples TRBV20-1 to TRBJ2-2; either TRBD1 or TRBD2 may supply D (5 bases each). The V end lost 6 bases, the J end lost 1 base, and 12 bases lay between the germline ends. The CDR3 has 14 amino acids. Germline V gene data show CDR1 as DFQATT and CDR2 as SNEGSKA (reference sequence).

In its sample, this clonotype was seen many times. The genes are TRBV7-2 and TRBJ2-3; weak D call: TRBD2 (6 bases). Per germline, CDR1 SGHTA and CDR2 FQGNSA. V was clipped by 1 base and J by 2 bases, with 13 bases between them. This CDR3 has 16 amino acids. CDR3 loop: CASSLEISGLTDTQYF. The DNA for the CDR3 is TGTGCCAGCAGCTTAGAAATCAGCGGGCTCACAGATACGCAGTATTTT.

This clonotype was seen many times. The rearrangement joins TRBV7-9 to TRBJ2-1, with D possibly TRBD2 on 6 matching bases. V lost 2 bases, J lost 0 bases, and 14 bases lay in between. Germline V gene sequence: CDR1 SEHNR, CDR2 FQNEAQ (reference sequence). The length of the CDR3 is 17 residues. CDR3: CASSLSFRGSSYNEQFF. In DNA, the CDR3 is TGTGCCAGCAGCTTATCTTTCCGGGGGAGCTCCTACAATGAGCAGTTCTTC. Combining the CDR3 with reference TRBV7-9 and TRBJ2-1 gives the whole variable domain DTGVSQNPRHKITKRGQNVTFRCDPISEHNRLYWYRQTLGQGPEFLTYFQNEAQLEKSRLLSDRFSAERPKGSFSTLEIQRTEQGDSAMYLCASSLSFRGSSYNEQFFGPGTRLTVL.

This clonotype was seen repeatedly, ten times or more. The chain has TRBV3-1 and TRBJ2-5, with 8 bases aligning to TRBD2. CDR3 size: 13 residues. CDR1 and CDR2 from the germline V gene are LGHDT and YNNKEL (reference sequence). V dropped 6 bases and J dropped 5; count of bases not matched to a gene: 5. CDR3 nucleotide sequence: TGTGCCAGCAGTTTGCGGGGGGAGGAGACCCAGTACTTC. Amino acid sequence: CASSLRGEETQYF.